This T cell receptor (beta chain) is drawn from a study of blood T cell repertoires in COVID-19. This CDR3 region has 13 residues. The V and J ends lost 0 bases and 7 bases respectively, with 10 bases between them. The V gene's germline CDR1 is SGHRS and CDR2 YFSETQ. Original analysis: Reference gene primers were amplified, and this amplification served to estimate nucleated cell counts. This table comes from immunoSEQ multiplex PCR, and its TCRdb copy is limited to in-frame clones, with some not included. That table is the source of V, J and clone size, and D and trimming were worked out from the DNA. Of 200,000 to 250,000 clones detected, about 90% appear once; the ten largest clones hold about 2%.

Sequencing used peripheral blood. The receptor was isolated from a man in his forties with active or convalescent COVID-19. The V and J genes are TRBV5-1 and TRBJ1-1; no firm D call. The CDR3 region has the DNA TGCGCCAGCAGCTTGGTTCAGTCGGGTGAAGCTTTCTTT. This sequence encodes CASSLVQSGEAFF. Full variable domain (outside the CDR3, taken from reference TRBV5-1 and TRBJ1-1): KAGVTQTPRYLIKTRGQQVTLSCSPISGHRSVSWYQQTPGQGLQFLFEYFSETQRNKGNFPGRFSGRQFSNSRSEMNVSTLELGDSALYLCASSLVQSGEAFFGQGTRLTVV.